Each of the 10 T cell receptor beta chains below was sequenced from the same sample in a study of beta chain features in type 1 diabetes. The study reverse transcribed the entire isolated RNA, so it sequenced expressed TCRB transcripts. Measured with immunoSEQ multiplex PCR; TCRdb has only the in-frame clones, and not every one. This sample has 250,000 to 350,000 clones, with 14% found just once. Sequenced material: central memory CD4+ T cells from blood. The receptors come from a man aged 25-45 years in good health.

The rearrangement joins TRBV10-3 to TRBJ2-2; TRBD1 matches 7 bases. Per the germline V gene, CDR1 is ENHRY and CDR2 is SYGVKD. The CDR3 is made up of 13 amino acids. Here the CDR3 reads CANDRVRPGELFF. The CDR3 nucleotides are TGTGCGAACGACAGGGTGAGGCCCGGGGAGCTGTTTTTT.

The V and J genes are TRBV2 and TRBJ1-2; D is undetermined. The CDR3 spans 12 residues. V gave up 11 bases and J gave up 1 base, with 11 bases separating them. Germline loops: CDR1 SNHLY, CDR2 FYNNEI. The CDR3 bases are TGTGCCGGTGGTAGCGATAACTATGGCTACACCTTC. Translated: CAGGSDNYGYTF. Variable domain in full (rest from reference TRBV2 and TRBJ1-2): EPEVTQTPSHQVTQMGQEVILRCVPISNHLYFYWYRQILGQKVEFLVSFYNNEISEKSEIFDDQFSVERPDGSNFTLKIRSTKLEDSAMYFCAGGSDNYGYTFGSGTRLTVV.

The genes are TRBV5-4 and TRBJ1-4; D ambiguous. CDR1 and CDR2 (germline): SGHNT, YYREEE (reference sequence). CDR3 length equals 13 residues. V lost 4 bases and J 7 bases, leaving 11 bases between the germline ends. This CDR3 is CASSVRVGEKLFF. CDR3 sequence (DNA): TGTGCCAGCAGCGTCCGGGTTGGTGAAAAACTGTTTTTT.

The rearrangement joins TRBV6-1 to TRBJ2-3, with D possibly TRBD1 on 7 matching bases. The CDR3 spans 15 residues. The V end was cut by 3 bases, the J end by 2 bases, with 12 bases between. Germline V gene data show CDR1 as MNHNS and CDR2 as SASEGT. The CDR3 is CASSEEGAYTDTQYF. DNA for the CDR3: TGTGCCAGCAGTGAGGAGGGGGCCTACACAGATACGCAGTATTTT.

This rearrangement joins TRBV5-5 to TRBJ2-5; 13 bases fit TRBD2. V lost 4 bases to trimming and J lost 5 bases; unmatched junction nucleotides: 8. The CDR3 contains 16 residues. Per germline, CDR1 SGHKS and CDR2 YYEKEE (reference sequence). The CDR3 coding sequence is TGTGCCAGCAGCCCTGGGACTAGCGGGGTTGTCGAGACCCAGTACTTC. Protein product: CASSPGTSGVVETQYF.

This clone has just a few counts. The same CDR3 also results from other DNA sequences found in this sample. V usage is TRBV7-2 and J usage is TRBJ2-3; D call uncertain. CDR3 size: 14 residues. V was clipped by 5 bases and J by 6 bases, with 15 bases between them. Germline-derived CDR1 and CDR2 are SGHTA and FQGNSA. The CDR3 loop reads CASSPTRATDTQYF. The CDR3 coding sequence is TGTGCCAGCAGCCCAACCCGGGCGACGGATACGCAGTATTTT.

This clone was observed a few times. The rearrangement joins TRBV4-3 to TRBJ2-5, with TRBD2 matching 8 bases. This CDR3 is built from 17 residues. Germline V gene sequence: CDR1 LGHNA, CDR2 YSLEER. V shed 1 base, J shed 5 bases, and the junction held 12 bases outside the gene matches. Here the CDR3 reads CASSQGSRTGGRETQYF. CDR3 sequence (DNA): TGCGCCAGCAGCCAAGGTTCCAGAACGGGGGGGCGGGAGACCCAGTACTTC.

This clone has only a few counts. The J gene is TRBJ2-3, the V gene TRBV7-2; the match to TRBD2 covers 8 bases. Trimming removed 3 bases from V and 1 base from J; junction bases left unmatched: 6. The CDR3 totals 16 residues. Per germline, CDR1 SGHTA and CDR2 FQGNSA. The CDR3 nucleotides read TGTGCCAGCAGCTTGGGTGTGACTAGCGGCACAGATACGCAGTATTTT. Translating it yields CASSLGVTSGTDTQYF.

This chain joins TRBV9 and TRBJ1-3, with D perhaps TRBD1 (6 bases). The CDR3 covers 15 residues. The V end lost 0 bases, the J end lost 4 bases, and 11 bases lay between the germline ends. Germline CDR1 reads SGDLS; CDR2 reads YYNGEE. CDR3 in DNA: TGTGCCAGCAGCGTAGCTGGGGGGCCGGGAAACACCATATATTTT. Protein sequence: CASSVAGGPGNTIYF.

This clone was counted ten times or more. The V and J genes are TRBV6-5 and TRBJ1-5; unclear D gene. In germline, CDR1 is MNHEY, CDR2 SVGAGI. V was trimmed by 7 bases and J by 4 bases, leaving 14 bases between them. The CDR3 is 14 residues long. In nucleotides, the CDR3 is TGTGCCAGCACTAAGAGTTCTGGGAATCAGCCCCAGCATTTT. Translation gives CASTKSSGNQPQHF.